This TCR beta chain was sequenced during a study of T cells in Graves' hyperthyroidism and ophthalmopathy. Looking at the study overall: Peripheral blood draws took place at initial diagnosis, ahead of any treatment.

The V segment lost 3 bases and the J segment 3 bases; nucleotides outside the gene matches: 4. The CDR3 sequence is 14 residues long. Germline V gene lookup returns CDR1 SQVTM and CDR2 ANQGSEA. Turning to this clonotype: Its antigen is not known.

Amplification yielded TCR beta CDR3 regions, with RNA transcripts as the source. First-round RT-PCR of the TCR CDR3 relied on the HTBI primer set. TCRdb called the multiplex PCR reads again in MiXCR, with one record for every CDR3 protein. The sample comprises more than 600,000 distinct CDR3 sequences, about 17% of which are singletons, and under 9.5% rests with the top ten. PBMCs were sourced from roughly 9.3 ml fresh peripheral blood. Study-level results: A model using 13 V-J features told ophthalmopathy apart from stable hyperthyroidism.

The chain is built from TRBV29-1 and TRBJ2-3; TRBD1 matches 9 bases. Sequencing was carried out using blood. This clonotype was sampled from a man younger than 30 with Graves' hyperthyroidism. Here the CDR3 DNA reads TGCAGCGTTGAGCGGGACAGGGAGACAGATACGCAGTATTTT. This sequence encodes CSVERDRETDTQYF.